A selection of T cell receptor beta chains follows, all from one sample in a study of blood T cell repertoires in COVID-19. Some clones are missing from TCRdb's copy, which holds only in-frame ones; the method was immunoSEQ multiplex PCR. The top ten clones hold approximately 5.4% of a sample with 150,000 to 200,000 clones, roughly 80% of them seen once. Sequenced sample: peripheral blood. These receptors were obtained from a woman under 40 with acute or convalescent COVID-19. The CDR3 runs from the conserved cysteine through the conserved F or W. A D gene is named only where the DNA matches it firmly.

>TRBJ2-1|TRBV6-5|TRBD2
CASSYSGTNYNEQFF
>TRBJ1-1|TRBV27|TRBD1
CASSLGDRENTEAFF
>TRBJ2-1|TRBV23-1|TRBD2
CASSHRSPGLAVNEQFF
>TRBJ2-7|TRBV7-6|TRBD1
CASSLRAGTGASEQYF
>TRBJ2-5|TRBV15|NA
CATSSRLDRRETQYF
>TRBJ2-5|TRBV7-2|TRBD1
CASSLATGSQETQYF
>TRBJ2-4|TRBV5-1|NA
CASSLDGSYKNIQYF
>TRBJ2-2|TRBV7-9|NA
CASSSRQVLNTGELFF
>TRBJ1-4|TRBV7-8|TRBD1
CASSFVGTEEKLFF
>TRBJ1-3|TRBV10-3|NA
CAISEQGSGNTIYF
>TRBJ1-2|TRBV29-1|NA
CSVVSTGYGYTF
>TRBJ2-3|TRBV20-1|NA
CSASVTDTQYF
>TRBJ2-7|TRBV11-2|NA
CASSPRVKNKSSYEQYF
>TRBJ2-7|TRBV2|NA
CASHGSDTVYEQYF
>TRBJ1-2|TRBV5-1|TRBD1
CASIDRGRNDYGYTF
>TRBJ2-3|TRBV5-1|TRBD2
CASSLRAGGTDTQYF
>TRBJ2-7|TRBV7-2|TRBD2
CASSLSGGGPYEQYF
>TRBJ1-1|TRBV5-4|TRBD1
CASSSSQGARTEAFF
>TRBJ2-7|TRBV5-1|NA
CASSMDGGSAYEQYF
>TRBJ2-3|TRBV9|TRBD2
CASSVAYGGSGRITDTQYF
>TRBJ1-1|TRBV6-5|TRBD1
CASGLRTGRTEAFF
>TRBJ2-7|TRBV27|TRBD1
CASSISGQGLSEQYF
>TRBJ1-1|TRBV6-2/TRBV6-3|TRBD1
CASSYRQGINTEAFF
>TRBJ2-1|TRBV30|NA
CAWSVGVGLYNEQFF